This T cell receptor beta chain came from a study of vaccination and CD4 T cells after COVID-19. The treatment was: roughly 10-day PBMC culture with coronavirus spike peptide pools or control peptides (ViraFEST assay). Upon completion of 10 days of culture, CD4+ T cells were isolated via negative selection. An Oncomine TCR Beta short-read assay was used to sequence the DNA from cultured CD4+ T cells. Via MiXCR, TCRdb re-called the PCR reads, giving one row per CDR3 protein. Of fewer than 20,000 distinct CDR3 sequences in the sample, about 42% were seen once. Notes on this clonotype: Its target is unknown.

V was pared by 6 bases and J by 6 bases, with 5 bases of the junction left unmatched. The CDR3 totals 14 residues. The V gene's germline CDR1 is MDHEN and CDR2 SYDVKM. This chain joins TRBV28 and TRBJ1-4; 9 positions match TRBD1. Specimen: cultured CD4+ T cells from blood. This clonotype was obtained from a human donor with COVID-19. The CDR3 region is CASSWGQGDEKLFF. CDR3 nucleotide sequence: TGTGCCAGCAGCTGGGGACAGGGAGATGAAAAACTGTTTTTT.